These 23 T cell receptor beta chains came from one sample sequenced in a study of blood T cell repertoires in COVID-19. The method was immunoSEQ multiplex PCR; TCRdb's version includes in-frame clones alone and lacks a portion of them. The sample holds around 130,000 clones, under 85% seen once. The sample comprised PBMCs or T cells enriched from blood (not recorded which). These receptors all come from a man younger than 40 who had recovered from COVID-19.

This clone appeared a few times. The chain carries TRBV6-5 and TRBJ1-5, with D maybe TRBD1 (6 bases). The CDR3 has 15 amino acids. Trimming took off 6 bases at V and 0 bases at J, with 12 bases between the two ends. Germline CDR1 reads MNHEY; CDR2 reads SVGAGI. As DNA, the CDR3 is TGTGCCAGCAGCCGGACAGTATATAGCAATCAGCCCCAGCATTTT. This sequence encodes CASSRTVYSNQPQHF.

The CDR3 nucleotides read TGTGCCAGCAGCACAACCGGGACTAGCGGGGAGACCCAGTACTTC. This translates into CASSTTGTSGETQYF. This chain connects TRBV7-3 to TRBJ2-5, with 12 bases identical to TRBD2. The CDR3 is made up of 15 amino acids. Losses at the gene ends were 5 bases for V and 5 bases for J; bases not matched to a gene: 6. Germline values: CDR1 SGHTA, CDR2 FQGTGA. The full variable domain, rest sourced from reference TRBV7-3 and TRBJ2-5, is GAGVSQTPSNKVTEKGKYVELRCDPISGHTALYWYRQSLGQGPEFLIYFQGTGAADDSGLPNDRFFAVRPEGSVSTLKIQRTERGDSAVYLCASSTTGTSGETQYFGPGTRLLVL.

The CDR3 reads CAISGAGSDTQYF. CDR3 in DNA: TGTGCCATCTCGGGAGCGGGGTCTGATACGCAGTATTTT. The chain couples TRBV10-3 to TRBJ2-3; TRBD2 aligns across 7 bases. Germline V gives CDR1 ENHRY, CDR2 SYGVKD. V lost 8 bases to trimming and J lost 6 bases; unmatched junction nucleotides: 8. This CDR3 has 13 amino acids.

V gene TRBV6-5 combines with J gene TRBJ2-1; the D is unclear. Trimming removed 6 bases from V and 9 bases from J, with 18 bases in between. CDR1 and CDR2 (germline): MNHEY, SVGAGI. The CDR3 is 14 amino acids. CDR3 bases: TGTGCCAGCAGGACGGCGACCGCGGTTCCTGAGCAGTTCTTC. Translating gives CASRTATAVPEQFF.

V and J are TRBV2 and TRBJ2-1; 7 positions match TRBD1. J was trimmed by 4 bases and V by 7 bases; bases with no gene match: 7. This CDR3 spans 14 amino acids. Germline CDR1 reads SNHLY; CDR2 reads FYNNEI. The CDR3 here is CASTGTAVYNEQFF. CDR3 sequence (DNA): TGTGCCAGCACTGGGACAGCAGTTTACAATGAGCAGTTCTTC.

V gene TRBV5-6 combines with J gene TRBJ2-1, with 10 bases aligning to TRBD1. Looked up from germline, CDR1 is SGHDT and CDR2 is YYEEEE. The CDR3 is 15 amino acids. J gave up 6 bases and V 2 bases, and 5 bases lay outside the gene matches. The CDR3 protein is CASSFDRGLGNEQFF. The CDR3 nucleotides are TGTGCCAGCAGCTTTGACAGGGGGCTCGGCAATGAGCAGTTCTTC.

This chain links TRBV15 with TRBJ2-1; D may be TRBD2 (7 bases). Trimming removed 6 bases from V and 6 bases from J, with 21 bases in between. The CDR3 sequence is 16 residues long. CDR1 is LNHNV and CDR2 is YYDKDF in the germline V gene (reference sequence). The CDR3 region has the DNA TGTGCCACCAGTGGGGGCGGGGGCGCGGTAATCAATGAGCAGTTCTTC. This codes for CATSGGGGAVINEQFF.

The chain has TRBV6-1 and TRBJ2-2; 8 nucleotides align to TRBD2. This CDR3 contains 15 residues. Germline-derived CDR1 and CDR2 are MNHNS and SASEGT. The V and J ends lost 1 base and 5 bases, in that order; junction bases with no gene match: 3. This CDR3 is CASSEVAGRTGELFF. As DNA, the CDR3 is TGTGCCAGCAGTGAAGTAGCGGGGCGGACCGGGGAGCTGTTTTTT.

CDR3 amino acids: CASRAQSSGNTIYF. The CDR3 DNA follows: TGTGCCAGCAGGGCACAGAGCTCTGGAAACACCATATATTTT. The rearrangement joins TRBV2 to TRBJ1-3; D ambiguous. CDR3 length equals 14 residues. The V and J ends lost 6 bases and 0 bases respectively, with 9 bases between them. Germline assignment: CDR1 SNHLY and CDR2 FYNNEI.

The chain recombines TRBV7-9 with TRBJ2-5; a possible D gene is TRBD1 (5 bases). The V gene's germline CDR1 is SEHNR and CDR2 FQNEAQ (reference sequence). The CDR3 has 13 amino acids. Trimming removed 1 base from V and 5 bases from J, with 8 bases in between. CDR3 bases: TGTGCCAGCAGCTTAGACCCAGGGGAGACCCAGTACTTC. This gives the protein CASSLDPGETQYF.

J is TRBJ2-3 and V is TRBV3-1 (or the pseudogene TRBV3-2), with 9 positions matching TRBD2. Trimming took 3 bases from V and 2 from J; bases not matched to a gene: 9. Germline values: CDR1 LGHDT, CDR2 YNNKEL (reference sequence). This CDR3 spans 17 amino acids. The CDR3 coding sequence is TGTGCCAGCAGCCACGACGGGCGGGGGGGAAACACAGATACGCAGTATTTT. As protein: CASSHDGRGGNTDTQYF.

The chain is built from TRBV10-2 and TRBJ2-1, with 9 bases that match TRBD1. CDR1 is WSHSY and CDR2 is SAAADI in the germline V gene. The CDR3 has 13 amino acids. J gave up 8 bases and V 6 bases, and 5 bases lay outside the gene matches. As DNA, the CDR3 is TGCGCCAGCAGGTGGACAGGGGACGATGAGCAGTTCTTC. It codes for CASRWTGDDEQFF.

The J gene is TRBJ2-5, the V gene TRBV11-2, with D possibly being TRBD1 (6 bases). CDR3 size: 17 residues. Per the germline V gene, CDR1 is SGHAT and CDR2 is FQNNGV. The V end lost 0 bases, the J end lost 5 bases, and 19 bases lay between the germline ends. The CDR3 protein is CASSLDFRSRGLETQYF. The CDR3 nucleotides read TGTGCCAGCAGCTTAGATTTCAGGTCAAGGGGGTTGGAGACCCAGTACTTC.

The CDR3 nucleotides read TGTGCCAGCAGTGAAGACTATACTAGCACAGATACGCAGTATTTT. This encodes CASSEDYTSTDTQYF. This sequence joins TRBV25-1 and TRBJ2-3, with TRBD2 as a possible D gene (5 bases). CDR3 length equals 15 residues. From germline, CDR1 is MGHDK and CDR2 SYGVNS. With 2 bases removed from V and 0 bases from J, the gap between germline ends came to 9 bases.

As to this clone: The junction does not match germline at one end; this may be a read error. The CDR3: CATSDLLPGQGDF. The DNA for the CDR3 is TGTGCCACCTCAGACTTACTTCCGGGACAGGGGGACTTC. This chain joins TRBV7-9 and TRBJ2-7, with 11 nucleotides matching TRBD1. The CDR3 is made up of 13 amino acids. Germline lookup yields CDR1 SEHNR and CDR2 FQNEAQ (reference sequence).

V usage is TRBV5-1 and J usage is TRBJ2-7; 9 bases line up with TRBD2. V dropped 6 bases and J dropped 7; count of bases not matched to a gene: 17. Looked up from germline, CDR1 is SGHRS and CDR2 is YFSETQ. This CDR3 is built from 16 residues. The CDR3 nucleotides read TGCGCCAGCACCACCCGAGAAGGCGGGAGGGCTGGTGAGCAGTACTTC. Its translation is CASTTREGGRAGEQYF.

The chain carries TRBV19 and TRBJ1-1, with 10 bases identical to TRBD1. Germline-derived CDR1 and CDR2 are LNHDA and SQIVND (reference sequence). This CDR3 has 14 residues. V lost 8 bases, J lost 1 base, and 4 bases stayed unmatched. Here the CDR3 reads CASWTGGANTEAFF. The DNA of the CDR3 is TGTGCCAGTTGGACAGGGGGAGCGAACACTGAAGCTTTCTTT.

The chain carries TRBV30 and TRBJ2-1, with D unresolved. Per germline, CDR1 GTSNPN and CDR2 SVGIG (reference sequence). Trimming took 0 bases from V and 7 from J, leaving 4 bases between them. The CDR3 contains 11 residues. The CDR3 sequence is CAWSVANEQFF. DNA of the CDR3: TGTGCCTGGAGTGTAGCGAATGAGCAGTTCTTC.

Notes on this clone: An end of the junction does not agree with germline; a read error may underlie this. The rearrangement uses TRBV7-9 and TRBJ2-5; tentative D call: TRBD1 (6 bases). This CDR3 has 11 residues. Per germline, CDR1 SEHNR and CDR2 FQNEAQ (reference sequence). CDR3 loop: CASSPSGARDF. CDR3 bases: TGTGCCAGCAGCCCTTCAGGGGCCCGGGACTTC.

This clone occurred a few times. The chain carries TRBV25-1 and TRBJ2-7; TRBD1 aligns across 7 bases. V lost 7 bases and J lost 2; bases outside the gene matches: 5. CDR3 length equals 13 residues. Germline assignment: CDR1 MGHDK and CDR2 SYGVNS. CDR3 in amino acids: CASTGQVAYEQYF. The CDR3 DNA reads as TGTGCCAGCACTGGACAGGTGGCCTACGAGCAGTACTTC.

V usage is TRBV11-2 and J usage is TRBJ2-1; 8 bases line up with TRBD1. V lost 2 bases to trimming and J lost 5 bases; unmatched junction nucleotides: 8. Germline CDR1 reads SGHAT; CDR2 reads FQNNGV. The CDR3 has 16 residues. CDR3 nucleotide sequence: TGTGCCAGCAGCTTACCCGGGACAGGAGTAAACAATGAGCAGTTCTTC. The encoded protein is CASSLPGTGVNNEQFF.

This chain links TRBV3-1 (or the pseudogene TRBV3-2) with TRBJ2-1, with D unresolved. This CDR3 is 15 amino acids long. The germline V gene has CDR1 LGHDT and CDR2 YNNKEL (reference sequence). Trimming left V 3 bases short and J 7 bases short, with 16 bases between. The CDR3 here is CASSQTPLTSNEQFF. The CDR3 bases are TGTGCCAGCAGCCAGACCCCTCTGACTTCGAATGAGCAGTTCTTC.

The J gene is TRBJ1-1, the V gene TRBV4-1, with 7 bases matching TRBD1. Per the germline V gene, CDR1 is MGHRA and CDR2 is YSYEKL. J gave up 9 bases and V 0 bases, and 10 bases lay outside the gene matches. CDR3 size: 15 residues. CDR3 sequence reads: CASSQESRGEVKAFF. CDR3 DNA: TGCGCCAGCAGCCAAGAAAGCAGGGGGGAGGTCAAAGCTTTCTTT.